This TCR beta chain derives from a study of monozygotic twins with inflammatory bowel disease. On this clonotype: Its target is not known.

This CDR3 has 16 residues. Germline-derived CDR1 and CDR2 are SGHRS and YFSETQ. The study's findings and limits: IBD patients showed reduced TCRbeta diversity (inverse Simpson) versus healthy co-twins.

No DNA is given; TCRdb re-called the 5' RACE reads and lists each CDR3 protein once. In all, the sample yields 300,000 to 400,000 distinct CDR3 sequences. This chain joins TRBV5-1 and TRBJ2-2; the TRBD1 assignment by TCRdb is unverifiable without DNA. The source material was blood. The TCR sequence derives from a human donor with ulcerative colitis or Crohn's disease, or a healthy co-twin of an affected twin (not recorded which). The CDR3 reads CASSLLTTGIPGELFF.